This T cell receptor beta chain emerged from a study of CD8 T cells in Susac syndrome. Random hexamers served to reverse transcribe roughly 0.5 to 1 ug RNA. By means of immunoSEQ multiplex PCR, TCR beta CDR3 spanning 54 Vbeta and 13 Jbeta underwent amplification. TCRdb analysed the immunoSEQ multiplex PCR reads with MiXCR anew, one entry per CDR3 protein. The sample lists 250,000 to 300,000 distinct CDR3 sequences; roughly 90% were seen once. This CDR3 comprises 13 residues. V was pared by 7 bases and J by 0 bases, with 10 bases between. Looked up from germline, CDR1 is SQVTM and CDR2 is ANQGSEA. For this clonotype: The antigen is undetermined.

Bulk CD8+ and CD4+ cells came from magnetic negative isolation; CD8+ TEMRA by FACS. Overall study findings and caveats: The study recognized that its TCR sequencing and HLA analysis covered a relatively small number of individuals.

The TCR comes from a human donor with multiple sclerosis. Specimen: CD8+ T cells from PBMCs. This chain links TRBV29-1 with TRBJ2-1; possible D gene TRBD2, 5 bases. As DNA, the CDR3 is TGCAGCGCGGAGGAAAGCTCCTACAATGAGCAGTTCTTC. Protein sequence: CSAEESSYNEQFF.